This is a list of T cell receptor beta chains from one sample in a study of blood T cell repertoires in COVID-19. The data were produced by immunoSEQ multiplex PCR, yet TCRdb's version contains in-frame clones alone and is incomplete. There are roughly 300,000 clones in the sample; more than 75% occur only once, and about 8% lies in the top ten. Material for sequencing was peripheral blood. Receptors were obtained from a woman between 50 and 59 years old who had recovered from COVID-19. The CDR3 runs from the conserved cysteine through the conserved F or W. A D gene is named only where the DNA matches it firmly. Expanded clones get a size class; other rows say once, few or many, or leave the size out.

J gene | D gene | V gene | clone size | CDR3 DNA | CDR3 protein
TRBJ2-4 | - | TRBV18 | - | TGTGCCAGCTCACCCAACGGTGCGGACATTCAGTACTTC | CASSPNGADIQYF
TRBJ2-2 | TRBD2 | TRBV6-6 | once | TGTGCCAGCAGTCGACTAGCGGCTAACACCGGGGAGCTGTTTTTT | CASSRLAANTGELFF
TRBJ1-1 | TRBD1 | TRBV5-4 | - | TGTGCCAGCAGCGGCCCGGGACAGAGGAACACTGAAGCTTTCTTT | CASSGPGQRNTEAFF
TRBJ2-5 | TRBD1 | TRBV7-2 | - | TGTGCCAGCAGCTTAAAAGGGGGCCGGGAGACCCAGTACTTC | CASSLKGGRETQYF
TRBJ2-3 | TRBD2 | TRBV6-2/TRBV6-3 | - | TGTGCCAGCAGTTACCGCCGCGGGGTAGCGGGAGGGCCTGGCACAGATACGCAGTATTTT | CASSYRRGVAGGPGTDTQYF
TRBJ1-2 | TRBD1 | TRBV15 | - | TGTGCCACCAGCAAAGGGACAGGGGGGTTTGGCTACACCTTC | CATSKGTGGFGYTF
TRBJ2-1 | TRBD1 | TRBV28 | - | TGTGCCAGCAGCATCCAAACCGGGACAGGGAATGAGCAGTTCTTC | CASSIQTGTGNEQFF
TRBJ1-1 | TRBD1 | TRBV5-6 | - | TGTGCCAGCAGGAGGGGGCAGGGGAACACTGAAGCTTTCTTT | CASRRGQGNTEAFF
TRBJ1-1 | - | TRBV5-1 | - | TGCGCCAGCAGCTTAGGGACAATGAACACTGAAGCTTTCTTT | CASSLGTMNTEAFF
TRBJ2-7 | TRBD1 | TRBV11-2 | - | TGTGCCAGCAGCTTAAGTTTGACAGGGGCCTACGAGCAGTACTTC | CASSLSLTGAYEQYF
TRBJ2-5 | TRBD2 | TRBV14 | once | TGTGCCAGCAGCCAAGACAGCGGGGAGGGGCAAGAGACCCAGTACTTC | CASSQDSGEGQETQYF
TRBJ1-2 | - | TRBV28 | once | TGTGCCAGCAGTTTTGACCGGGTGTATGGCTACACCTTC | CASSFDRVYGYTF
TRBJ2-1 | - | TRBV7-9 | - | TGTGCCAGCAGCTTTTGGGAGGGGGGCGAGAGTGAGCAGTTCTTC | CASSFWEGGESEQFF
TRBJ2-1 | - | TRBV4-2 | - | TGTGCCAGCAGCCAAGGTGTACTAGGCCAGGTCTACAATGAGCAGTTCTTC | CASSQGVLGQVYNEQFF
TRBJ2-7 | - | TRBV7-2 | - | TGTGCCAGCAGTCAGACAGTCCAGGCACGGCAGTACTTC | CASSQTVQARQYF
TRBJ1-1 | - | TRBV5-3 | - | TGTGCCAGAAGCTTGGGGCTTCCCCACACTGAAGCTTTCTTT | CARSLGLPHTEAFF
TRBJ2-6 | TRBD1 | TRBV6-1 | - | TGTGCCAGCAGTGCACAGGGGGTAGGCTCTGGGGCCAACGTCCTGACTTTC | CASSAQGVGSGANVLTF
TRBJ1-2 | TRBD1 | TRBV5-4 | once | TGTGCCAGCACCCTGGTGGGACAGACTAACTATGGCTACACCTTC | CASTLVGQTNYGYTF
TRBJ1-2 | - | TRBV29-1 | - | TGCAGCGCTGAGGCCGACAGCAACTATGGCTACACCTTC | CSAEADSNYGYTF
TRBJ2-2 | TRBD2 | TRBV2 | - | TGTGCCAGCAGAAGCGGGAGCTCGGGAGCCGGGGAGCTGTTTTTT | CASRSGSSGAGELFF
TRBJ1-2 | - | TRBV30 | - | TGTGCCTGGAGTGTAGGGAGGGGTGAAAGGGATGGCTACACCTTC | CAWSVGRGERDGYTF
TRBJ2-5 | - | TRBV7-9 | - | TGTGCCAGCAGCTTATCCCCTTCGAGGGAGACCCAGTACTTC | CASSLSPSRETQYF
TRBJ2-5 | - | TRBV29-1 | once | TGCAGCGTAGCCCGACAAATCCAAGAGACCCAGTACTTC | CSVARQIQETQYF
TRBJ1-2 | TRBD1 | TRBV25-1 | - | TGTGCCAGCAGTGAAAACAGGGGTGCTACCTTTTATGGCTACACCTTC | CASSENRGATFYGYTF
TRBJ2-7 | TRBD1 | TRBV10-3 | - | TGTGCCATCAGTGAGCCTTGGACAGGACGCCCCGAGCAGTACTTC | CAISEPWTGRPEQYF
TRBJ1-1 | - | TRBV7-6 | - | TGTGCCAGCAGCTTATCTCAGGGGTTGACTGAAGCTTTCTTT | CASSLSQGLTEAFF
TRBJ2-1 | TRBD1 | TRBV4-1 | - | TGCGCCAGCAGCCAACCGGGACAGGGGACAAAGTATGAGCAGTTCTTC | CASSQPGQGTKYEQFF
TRBJ2-2 | TRBD2 | TRBV2 | - | TGTGCCAGCAGTAAACTAGCGCCTACCGCGAACACCGGGGAGCTGTTTTTT | CASSKLAPTANTGELFF
TRBJ1-5 | TRBD1 | TRBV28 | - | TGTGCCAGCAGTGGGGGACAGTCGATAAATCAGCCCCAGCATTTT | CASSGGQSINQPQHF
TRBJ1-5 | TRBD1 | TRBV6-2/TRBV6-3 | - | TGTGCCAGCAGCGAGACAGGGGGTATCAATCAGCCCCAGCATTTT | CASSETGGINQPQHF
TRBJ1-5 | - | TRBV7-3 | - | TGTGCCAGCAGCCGTGACAGAAATCAGCCCCAGCATTTT | CASSRDRNQPQHF
TRBJ2-7 | - | TRBV5-1 | - | TGCGCCAGCAGCTCCCGACCCCTCTCTCCCTCGGGGTACGAGCAGTACTTC | CASSSRPLSPSGYEQYF
TRBJ1-2 | - | TRBV28 | - | TGTGCCAGCAGTTTACAGGTTTATGGCTACACCTTC | CASSLQVYGYTF
TRBJ2-3 | TRBD2 | TRBV30 | - | TGTGCCTGGAAAACTAGCGGGGCAACAGATACGCAGTATTTT | CAWKTSGATDTQYF
TRBJ1-1 | - | TRBV5-8 | - | TGTGCCAGCAGCCCCCCGAGAGGGACTGAAGCTTTCTTT | CASSPPRGTEAFF
TRBJ1-1 | - | TRBV19 | - | TGTGCCAGTAGGGAGAACAGGAGAAACACTGAAGCTTTCTTT | CASRENRRNTEAFF
TRBJ2-1 | - | TRBV5-6 | - | TGTGCCAGCAGCCCACACGGGGGACCCCAAGGTATTGGGAATGAGCAGTTCTTC | CASSPHGGPQGIGNEQFF
TRBJ2-7 | - | TRBV6-5 | - | TGTGCCAGCAGTTACCAGGGGTCCCCCACCGAGCAGTACTTC | CASSYQGSPTEQYF
TRBJ1-1 | - | TRBV5-1 | once | TGCGCCAGCAGCTTGACTCGGGACACTGAAGCTTTCTTT | CASSLTRDTEAFF
TRBJ2-7 | - | TRBV7-8 | - | TGTGCCAGCAGCTTAGCGATCGGGGGTCTCGAGCAGTACTTC | CASSLAIGGLEQYF